The source of this TCR beta chain is a study of shared clonotypes between healthy human individuals. In the study overall: Researchers assigned three CD4 naive, three CD4 memory, two CD8 naive and one CD8 memory plate to each donor. Regarding the study as a whole: Naive subsets typically showed greater estimated richness than memory subsets.

Worth noting for this clone: Antigen specificity is unknown.

V was trimmed by 5 bases and J by 0 bases, leaving 11 bases between them. Germline values: CDR1 SGHRS, CDR2 YFSETQ. This CDR3 has 15 amino acids. Measured with immunoSEQ multiplex PCR; TCRdb has only the in-frame clones, and not every one. This table has 1,100,000 or so clones, around three quarters appearing once. The TCR was taken from a man aged 18 to 35 in good health. Some clones in this sample may be carry-over from other donors' samples. Sequencing was performed on memory CD4+ T cells from PBMCs. The subset here: CD45RA-negative fraction. The chain combines TRBV5-1 with TRBJ1-4, with D possibly matching TRBD1 (5 bases). The CDR3 coding sequence is TGCGCCAGCAGTGGGGGGGTAGCAACTAATGAAAAACTGTTTTTT. Encoded protein: CASSGGVATNEKLFF. The whole variable domain, remainder taken from reference TRBV5-1 and TRBJ1-4, is KAGVTQTPRYLIKTRGQQVTLSCSPISGHRSVSWYQQTPGQGLQFLFEYFSETQRNKGNFPGRFSGRQFSNSRSEMNVSTLELGDSALYLCASSGGVATNEKLFFGSGTQLSVL.